The next 12 T cell receptor beta chains were all read from a single sample in a study of blood T cell repertoires in COVID-19. Libraries were prepared by immunoSEQ multiplex PCR; TCRdb keeps only in-frame clonotypes and omits some of them. This table holds about 150,000 clones, around 90% found once. The specimen sequenced was PBMCs or T cells enriched from blood (not recorded which). The receptors were gathered from a woman in her thirties or forties who had been exposed to COVID-19.

The chain combines TRBV28 with TRBJ2-7; no definite D call. Germline CDR1 reads MDHEN; CDR2 reads SYDVKM. Trimming took 6 bases from V and 2 from J, leaving 8 bases between them. CDR3 length: 12 residues. Here the CDR3 reads CASRQNTYEQYF. Written as DNA, the CDR3 is TGTGCCAGCAGACAGAATACCTACGAGCAGTACTTC.

This clone appeared a few times. The genes are TRBV6-2 or TRBV6-3 and TRBJ1-1, with a possible D match to TRBD1 (6 bases). CDR1 is MNHEY and CDR2 is SVGEGT in the germline V gene. The ends were cut back, 4 bases at V and 0 bases at J, with 15 bases in the middle. This CDR3 region has 16 residues. This chain's CDR3 is CASSSRKQGMNTEAFF. The CDR3 bases are TGTGCCAGCAGTTCCAGAAAACAGGGCATGAACACTGAAGCTTTCTTT.

The gene calls are TRBV5-1 and TRBJ1-4, with a possible D match to TRBD1 (6 bases). The germline V gene has CDR1 SGHRS and CDR2 YFSETQ. Trimming shortened V by 5 bases and J by 6 bases, and 8 bases separated the two germline ends. The CDR3 covers 12 residues. CDR3 sequence: CASRGGDEKLFF. CDR3 bases: TGCGCCAGCAGAGGGGGGGATGAAAAACTGTTTTTT.

The rearrangement links TRBV5-6 to TRBJ1-3; D remains ambiguous. Germline V gene lookup returns CDR1 SGHDT and CDR2 YYEEEE. V dropped 2 bases and J dropped 7 bases, with 16 bases sitting between them. The CDR3 is made up of 15 amino acids. CDR3 in amino acids: CASSLLPGDGNTIYF. As DNA, the CDR3 is TGTGCCAGCAGCTTACTACCGGGAGACGGGAACACCATATATTTT.

V usage is TRBV5-3 and J usage is TRBJ2-1, with 12 bases aligning to TRBD1. TRBV5-3 is an ORF, with its function uncertain. V was pared by 5 bases and J by 8 bases, with 2 bases of the junction left unmatched. The CDR3 runs 13 residues. The CDR3 bases are TGTGCCAGAAGGGGACAGGGGGCTCATGAGCAGTTCTTC. Translation gives CARRGQGAHEQFF.

This sequence joins TRBV6-5 and TRBJ2-7, with TRBD2 as a possible D gene (6 bases). Germline CDR1 and CDR2: MNHEY and SVGAGI. V lost 7 bases, J lost 5 bases, and 15 bases lay in between. This CDR3 comprises 13 residues. CDR3 residues: CASTPPRRDEQYF. CDR3 sequence (DNA): TGTGCCAGCACTCCCCCGCGGAGGGACGAGCAGTACTTC.

The chain links TRBV5-6 to TRBJ2-7; maybe TRBD1 (6 bases). Per germline, CDR1 SGHDT and CDR2 YYEEEE. Deletions cut 2 bases from V and 2 bases from J, with 8 bases between. The CDR3 has 13 residues. CDR3 coding DNA: TGTGCCAGCAGCTTCACAGGGCCCTACGAGCAGTACTTC. Encoded protein: CASSFTGPYEQYF.

This chain links TRBV18 with TRBJ2-7; 7 nucleotides match TRBD1. This CDR3 is 15 amino acids long. With V trimmed by 3 bases and J by 1 base, 6 bases remained unmatched. CDR1 KGHSH and CDR2 LQKENI come from the germline V gene. DNA for the CDR3: TGTGCCAGCTCACCCCTGCTCAGGGGGTCCTACGAGCAGTACTTC. Translation: CASSPLLRGSYEQYF.

The chain combines TRBV27 with TRBJ2-2, with D uncertain. V shed 0 bases and J shed 4 bases, with 3 bases lying between them. From germline, CDR1 is MNHEY and CDR2 SMNVEV (reference sequence). The CDR3 contains 13 residues. The CDR3 DNA is TGTGCCAGCAGTTTATCCGGCACCGGGGAGCTGTTTTTT. It specifies CASSLSGTGELFF.

The chain combines TRBV7-9 with TRBJ1-2; the match to TRBD1 covers 8 bases. With 4 bases clipped from V and 9 bases from J, the junction kept 10 bases outside the gene matches. Germline CDR1 reads SEHNR; CDR2 reads FQNEAQ (reference sequence). CDR3 size: 14 residues. CDR3 sequence reads: CASSSDREVWSYTF. CDR3 DNA: TGTGCCAGCAGCTCGGACAGGGAGGTATGGAGCTACACCTTC.

J is TRBJ1-5 and V is TRBV10-3; no clear D. The CDR3 totals 13 residues. CDR1 and CDR2 (germline): ENHRY, SYGVKD. The germline V and J ends were trimmed by 7 bases and 0 bases, with 7 bases remaining between them. CDR3 region: CAIKENSNQPQHF. In DNA, the CDR3 is TGTGCCATCAAGGAGAATAGCAATCAGCCCCAGCATTTT.

V gene TRBV6-4 combines with J gene TRBJ1-2, with D perhaps TRBD1 (6 bases). Germline lookup yields CDR1 MRHNA and CDR2 SNTAGT. The CDR3 has 12 residues. Trimming took 6 bases from V and 8 from J, leaving 13 bases between them. The CDR3 sequence is CASSEGGFGYTF. CDR3 DNA sequence: TGTGCCAGCAGCGAGGGGGGGTTCGGCTACACCTTC.